The rows below give T cell receptor beta chains drawn from one sample of a study of T cell changes during pregnancy in multiple sclerosis. Sequencing used immunoSEQ multiplex PCR; TCRdb keeps in-frame clones, though not all of them. The sample consists of 58,000 or so clones, approximately 91% of them appearing once. Material: CD4+ T cells from peripheral blood mononuclear cells, obtained in the third trimester of pregnancy. Receptor source: a female donor with multiple sclerosis, enrolled in a pregnancy study. Each CDR3 is given without its conserved first and last residue. The D gene is left open where the match is weak.

>TRBV10-3|-|TRBJ2-3
AISESRQGSDTQY
>TRBV2|-|TRBJ2-5
ASSGPQETQY
>TRBV18|-|TRBJ1-1
ASRGGMNTEAF
>TRBV19|-|TRBJ1-1
ASSARQGLGNTEAF
>TRBV5-4|TRBD2|TRBJ2-1
ASSSDRAGGGHEQF
>TRBV30|-|TRBJ1-1
AWGATQGTNTEAF
>TRBV25-1|TRBD1|TRBJ1-1
ASSVVSGQGEAF
>TRBV11-2|TRBD1|TRBJ2-7
ASSPGTGINNEQY
>TRBV9|TRBD2|TRBJ2-3
ASSVGGGLAGALSTDTQY
>TRBV15|TRBD1|TRBJ1-2
ATRGQGTYGYT
>TRBV25-1|TRBD2|TRBJ2-5
ASSDTGTNQETQY
>TRBV19|TRBD2|TRBJ2-5
ASSQARGGQETQY
>TRBV4-1|-|TRBJ1-6
ASSSQQGSPLH
>TRBV18|-|TRBJ2-5
ASSPPLSGETQY
>TRBV19|-|TRBJ1-6
ASSIVNGNSPLH
>TRBV7-8|TRBD1|TRBJ1-1
ASSLPGTVNTEAF
>TRBV19|TRBD2|TRBJ2-5
ASRKTSGGETQY
>TRBV5-5|-|TRBJ2-7
ASSLWTAYEQY
>TRBV6-5|-|TRBJ1-4
ASSYSTPGVGEKLF
>TRBV5-1|-|TRBJ1-1
ASSSRGPGSTEAF
>TRBV19|-|TRBJ2-2
ASSPSAFNTGELF
>TRBV6-6|TRBD1|TRBJ1-2
ASSGRDSNYGYT
>TRBV6-6|TRBD2|TRBJ2-1
ASRYLLAGGEQF
>TRBV13|TRBD1|TRBJ1-1
ASSLGRGQVRGGKRV
>TRBV10-1|-|TRBJ1-6
ADRFSTNSPLH
>TRBV18|TRBD1|TRBJ1-4
ASSPWDRGGEKLF
>TRBV9|TRBD1|TRBJ2-7
ASSDEGQGSYEQY
>TRBV5-4|-|TRBJ1-3
ASSSGLGQGRNTIY
>TRBV19|-|TRBJ2-7
ASFPPQKNYEQY
>TRBV30|-|TRBJ1-5
AWSVAGASQPQH
>TRBV7-3|TRBD1|TRBJ1-6
ASSHGQGGSPLH